Sequencing of this T cell receptor beta chain was carried out in a study of shared clonotypes between healthy human individuals. Trimming took 6 bases from V and 5 from J, leaving 13 bases between them. CDR1 SGHAT and CDR2 FQDESV come from the germline V gene (reference sequence). This CDR3 comprises 13 residues. Study-level points and caveats: Inspection by rarefaction showed sorted-subset sequencing to be incomplete despite large depth.

TCRdb's copy holds only in-frame clones and misses some; the assay was immunoSEQ multiplex PCR. The sample includes 2 million to 2.5 million clones, roughly 93% of them seen just once. Regarding this clone: Its target is unknown.

V gene TRBV11-1 combines with J gene TRBJ2-5, with D possibly being TRBD1 (6 bases). This receptor was taken from a man between 18 and 35 years old in good health. Some clones in this sample may be carry-over from other donors' samples. The material sequenced was naive CD4+ T cells from PBMCs. Sample subset: CD45RA+ positively selected. CDR3 region: CASSQGIRETQYF. CDR3 in DNA: TGTGCCAGCAGTCAGGGGATCCGTGAGACCCAGTACTTC.